One and the same sample provided the 8 T cell receptor beta chains below, sequenced in a study of neurological immune-mediated disorders (dated by TCRdb to about 2019). Libraries were built with 5' RACE. The run used an Illumina HiSeq 2500. Through fastp at Q25 and MiXCR, TCRdb rebuilt clones from the public reads, retaining in-frame beta chains. Rows are unified per CDR3 protein, each entry keeping the most common DNA and genes. Across this sample there are under 20,000 distinct CDR3 sequences, with 27% seen only once. The ten most abundant clones make up 30% to 40% of the sample. The sample was PBMCs. These receptors were collected from a man aged 50-59 years with HTLV-1-associated myelopathy (HAM/TSP).

The chain couples TRBV20-1 to TRBJ2-7, with D unresolved. The CDR3 loop spans 15 amino acids. V shed 6 bases and J shed 2 bases, with 20 bases lying between them. Germline V CDR1 and CDR2: DFQATT, SNEGSKA (reference sequence). The CDR3 sequence is CSAASPTPMTYEQYF. The CDR3 DNA sequence: TGCAGTGCCGCCTCACCCACCCCTATGACCTACGAGCAGTACTTC.

This clonotype appeared many times. This chain connects TRBV9 to TRBJ1-1; D ambiguous. CDR1 is SGDLS, CDR2 YYNGEE, per germline. The CDR3 length is 16 residues. V lost 0 bases to trimming and J lost 5 bases, with 17 bases between them. The DNA of the CDR3 is TGTGCCAGCAGCGTAGGCACGGCTACCGTGGAGACTGAAGCTTTCTTT. This sequence encodes CASSVGTATVETEAFF.

This clonotype is labeled as medium-sized. The chain couples TRBV27 to TRBJ2-3, with TRBD2 as a possible D gene (6 bases). Trimming took off 2 bases at V and 11 bases at J, with 20 bases between the two ends. Germline V lookup: CDR1 MNHEY, CDR2 SMNVEV (reference sequence). This CDR3 contains 15 residues. CDR3 region: CASSLSGTLSKEQYF. The CDR3, as DNA: TGTGCCAGCAGTTTAAGTGGGACTCTTAGTAAGGAGCAGTATTTT.

This clonotype occurred a few times. This sequence joins TRBV20-1 and TRBJ2-3, with 10 bases fitting TRBD2. Germline assignment: CDR1 DFQATT and CDR2 SNEGSKA (reference sequence). Trimming at V came to 0 bases and at J to 3 bases, leaving 9 bases not matched to a gene. The CDR3 has 17 amino acids. This CDR3 is CSARDPFSGGSTDTQYF. CDR3 in DNA: TGCAGTGCTAGAGATCCATTTAGCGGGGGGTCGACAGATACGCAGTATTTT.

By its share, this clonotype is large. The rearrangement links TRBV7-9 to TRBJ2-3, with no clear D. Germline V gene data show CDR1 as SEHNR and CDR2 as FQNEAQ (reference sequence). Between the trimmed V and J ends, which lost 7 bases and 1 base, there was a span of 9 bases. The CDR3 loop spans 13 amino acids. Here the CDR3 DNA reads TGTGCCAGCATCGGCGACCGCACAGATACGCAGTATTTT. This translates into CASIGDRTDTQYF.

Many counts were recorded for this clonotype. V gene TRBV10-3 combines with J gene TRBJ2-7, with 10 nucleotides matching TRBD1. Germline loops: CDR1 ENHRY, CDR2 SYGVKD. This CDR3 spans 14 amino acids. Trimming took 4 bases from V and 2 from J; bases not matched to a gene: 2. The CDR3 DNA follows: TGTGCCATCAGTGCGGACAGGGGGGCCTACGAGCAGTACTTC. This gives the protein CAISADRGAYEQYF.

The gene calls are TRBV20-1 and TRBJ1-2, with TRBD1 matching 9 bases. With V trimmed by 3 bases and J by 5 bases, 7 bases remained unmatched. The CDR3 covers 14 residues. In germline, CDR1 is DFQATT, CDR2 SNEGSKA (reference sequence). CDR3 in DNA: TGCAGTGCTAGCACCGGGACAGGGCGATATGGCTACACCTTC. This codes for CSASTGTGRYGYTF.

The J gene is TRBJ1-2, the V gene TRBV29-1; TRBD1 agrees at 8 bases. V lost 2 bases, J lost 3 bases, and 11 bases stayed unmatched. The CDR3 extends over 16 amino acids. Germline V CDR1 and CDR2: SQVTM, ANQGSEA. The CDR3 spells CSVENLPGQVDYGYTF. CDR3 DNA: TGCAGCGTTGAAAACCTCCCGGGACAGGTGGACTATGGCTACACCTTC.